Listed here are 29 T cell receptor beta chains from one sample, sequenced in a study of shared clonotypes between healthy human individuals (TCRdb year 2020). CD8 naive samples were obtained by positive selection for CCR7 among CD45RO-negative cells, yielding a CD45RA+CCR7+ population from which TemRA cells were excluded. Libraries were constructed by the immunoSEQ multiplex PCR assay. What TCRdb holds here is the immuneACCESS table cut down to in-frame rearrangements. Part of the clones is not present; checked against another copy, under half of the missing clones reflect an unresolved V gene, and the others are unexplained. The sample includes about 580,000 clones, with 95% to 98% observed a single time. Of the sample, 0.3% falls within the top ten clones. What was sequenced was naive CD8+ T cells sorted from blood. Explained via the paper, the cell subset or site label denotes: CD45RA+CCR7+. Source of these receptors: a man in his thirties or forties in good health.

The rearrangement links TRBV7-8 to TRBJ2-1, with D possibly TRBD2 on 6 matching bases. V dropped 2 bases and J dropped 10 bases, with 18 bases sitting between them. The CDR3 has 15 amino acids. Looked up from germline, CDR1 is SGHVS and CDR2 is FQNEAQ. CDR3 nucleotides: TGTGCCAGCAGCTTAACTCGCCTCGCGGGAAGGGAGCAGTTCTTC. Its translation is CASSLTRLAGREQFF. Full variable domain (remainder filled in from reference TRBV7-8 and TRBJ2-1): GAGVSQSPRYKVAKRGQDVALRCDPISGHVSLFWYQQALGQGPEFLTYFQNEAQLDKSGLPSDRFFAERPEGSVSTLKIQRTQQEDSAVYLCASSLTRLAGREQFFGPGTRLTVL.

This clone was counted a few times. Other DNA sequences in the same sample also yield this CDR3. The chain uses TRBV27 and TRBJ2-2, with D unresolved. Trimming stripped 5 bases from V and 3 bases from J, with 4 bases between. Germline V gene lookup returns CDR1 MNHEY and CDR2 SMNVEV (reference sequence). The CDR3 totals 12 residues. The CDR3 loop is CASSPYTGELFF. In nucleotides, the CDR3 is TGTGCCAGCAGTCCGTACACCGGGGAGCTGTTTTTT.

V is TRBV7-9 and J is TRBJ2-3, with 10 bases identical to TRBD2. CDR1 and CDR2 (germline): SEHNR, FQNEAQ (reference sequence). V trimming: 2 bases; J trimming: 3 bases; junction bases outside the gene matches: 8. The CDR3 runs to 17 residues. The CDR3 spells CASSLTLQREGTDTQYF. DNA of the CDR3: TGTGCCAGCAGCTTAACTCTTCAGCGGGAGGGGACAGATACGCAGTATTTT. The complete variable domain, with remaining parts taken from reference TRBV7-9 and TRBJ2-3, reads DTGVSQNPRHKITKRGQNVTFRCDPISEHNRLYWYRQTLGQGPEFLTYFQNEAQLEKSRLLSDRFSAERPKGSFSTLEIQRTEQGDSAMYLCASSLTLQREGTDTQYFGPGTRLTVL.

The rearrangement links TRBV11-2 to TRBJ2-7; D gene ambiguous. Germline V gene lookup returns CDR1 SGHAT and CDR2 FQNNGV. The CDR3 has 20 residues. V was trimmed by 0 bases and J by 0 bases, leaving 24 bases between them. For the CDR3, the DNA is TGTGCCAGCAGCTTAGATGTGTTCACGACCGGACCGACTCACTCCTACGAGCAGTACTTC. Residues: CASSLDVFTTGPTHSYEQYF.

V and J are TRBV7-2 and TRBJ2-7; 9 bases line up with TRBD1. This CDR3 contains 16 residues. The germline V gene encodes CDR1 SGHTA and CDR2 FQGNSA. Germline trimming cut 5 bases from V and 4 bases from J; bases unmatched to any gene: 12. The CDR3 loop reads CASSPPGTGFLYEQYF. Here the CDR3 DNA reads TGTGCCAGCAGCCCCCCCGGGACAGGGTTTTTGTACGAGCAGTACTTC.

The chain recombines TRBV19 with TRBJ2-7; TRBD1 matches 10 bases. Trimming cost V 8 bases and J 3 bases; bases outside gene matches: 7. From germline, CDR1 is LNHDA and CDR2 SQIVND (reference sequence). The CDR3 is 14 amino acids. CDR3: CASGLGTGDYEQYF. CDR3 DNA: TGTGCCAGTGGCTTAGGGACAGGGGACTACGAGCAGTACTTC.

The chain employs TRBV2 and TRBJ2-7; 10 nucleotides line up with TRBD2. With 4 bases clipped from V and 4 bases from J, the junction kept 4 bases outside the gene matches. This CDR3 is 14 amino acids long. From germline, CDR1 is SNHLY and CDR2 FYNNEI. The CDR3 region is CASSGLAGVYEQYF. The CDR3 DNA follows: TGTGCCAGCAGTGGTCTAGCGGGAGTTTACGAGCAGTACTTC.

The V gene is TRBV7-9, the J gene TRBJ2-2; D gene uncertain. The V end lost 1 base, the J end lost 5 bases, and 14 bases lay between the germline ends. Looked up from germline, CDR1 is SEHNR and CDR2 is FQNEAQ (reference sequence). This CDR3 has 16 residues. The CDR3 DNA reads TGTGCCAGCAGCTTAGGGGCAATCCGAGAAACCGGGGAGCTGTTTTTT. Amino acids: CASSLGAIRETGELFF.

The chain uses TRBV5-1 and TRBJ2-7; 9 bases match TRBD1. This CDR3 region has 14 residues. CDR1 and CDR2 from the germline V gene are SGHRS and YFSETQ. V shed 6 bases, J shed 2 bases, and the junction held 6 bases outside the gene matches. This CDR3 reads CASNTGGLTYEQYF. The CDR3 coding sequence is TGCGCCAGCAACACAGGGGGCTTAACCTACGAGCAGTACTTC. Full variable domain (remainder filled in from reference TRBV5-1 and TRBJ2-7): KAGVTQTPRYLIKTRGQQVTLSCSPISGHRSVSWYQQTPGQGLQFLFEYFSETQRNKGNFPGRFSGRQFSNSRSEMNVSTLELGDSALYLCASNTGGLTYEQYFGPGTRLTVT.

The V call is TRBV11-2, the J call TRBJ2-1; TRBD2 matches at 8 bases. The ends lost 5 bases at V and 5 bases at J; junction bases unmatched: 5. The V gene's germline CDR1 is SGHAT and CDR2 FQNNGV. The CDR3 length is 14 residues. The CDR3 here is CASSARGGHNEQFF. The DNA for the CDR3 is TGTGCCAGCAGCGCTCGCGGGGGGCACAATGAGCAGTTCTTC. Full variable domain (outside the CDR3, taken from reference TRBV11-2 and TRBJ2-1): EAGVAQSPRYKIIEKRQSVAFWCNPISGHATLYWYQQILGQGPKLLIQFQNNGVVDDSQLPKDRFSAERLKGVDSTLKIQPAKLEDSAVYLCASSARGGHNEQFFGPGTRLTVL.

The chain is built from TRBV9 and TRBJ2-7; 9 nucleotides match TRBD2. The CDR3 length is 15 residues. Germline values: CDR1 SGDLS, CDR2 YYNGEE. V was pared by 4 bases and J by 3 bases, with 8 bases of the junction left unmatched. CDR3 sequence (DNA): TGTGCCAGCAGCCCCTCTAGCGGGGATTACTACGAGCAGTACTTC. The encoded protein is CASSPSSGDYYEQYF.

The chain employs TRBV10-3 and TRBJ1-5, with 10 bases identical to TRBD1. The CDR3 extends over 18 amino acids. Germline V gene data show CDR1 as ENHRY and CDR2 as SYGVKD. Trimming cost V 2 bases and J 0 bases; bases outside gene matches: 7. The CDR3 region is CAISEGQGVGSSNQPQHF. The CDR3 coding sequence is TGTGCCATCAGTGAGGGACAGGGGGTAGGGTCTAGCAATCAGCCCCAGCATTTT.

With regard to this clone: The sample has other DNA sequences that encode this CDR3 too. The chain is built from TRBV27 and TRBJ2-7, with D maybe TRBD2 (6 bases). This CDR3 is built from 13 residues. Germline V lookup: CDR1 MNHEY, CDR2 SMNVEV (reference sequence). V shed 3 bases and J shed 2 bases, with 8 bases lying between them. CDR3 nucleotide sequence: TGTGCCAGCAGTTTCACGGGGGCCTACGAGCAGTACTTC. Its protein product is CASSFTGAYEQYF.

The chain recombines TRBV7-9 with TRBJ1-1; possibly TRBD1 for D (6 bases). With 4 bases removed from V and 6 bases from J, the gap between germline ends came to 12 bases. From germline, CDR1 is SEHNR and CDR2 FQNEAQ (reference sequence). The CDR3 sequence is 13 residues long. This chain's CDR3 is CASSSVGGPEAFF. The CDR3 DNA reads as TGTGCCAGCAGCTCAGTTGGGGGCCCTGAAGCTTTCTTT.

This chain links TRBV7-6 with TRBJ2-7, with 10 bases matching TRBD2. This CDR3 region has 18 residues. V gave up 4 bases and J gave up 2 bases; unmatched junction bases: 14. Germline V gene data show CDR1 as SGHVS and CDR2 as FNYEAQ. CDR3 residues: CASSSHGTSVRGAYEQYF. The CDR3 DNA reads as TGTGCCAGCAGCTCCCACGGGACTAGCGTTCGGGGCGCCTACGAGCAGTACTTC.

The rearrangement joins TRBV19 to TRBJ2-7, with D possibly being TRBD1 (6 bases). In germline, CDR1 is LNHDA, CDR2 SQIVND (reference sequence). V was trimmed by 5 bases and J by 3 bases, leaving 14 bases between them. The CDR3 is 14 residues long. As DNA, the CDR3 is TGTGCCAGTAGTCAGGGGACGTTGTACTACGAGCAGTACTTC. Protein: CASSQGTLYYEQYF. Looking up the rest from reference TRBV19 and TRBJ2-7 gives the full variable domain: DGGITQSPKYLFRKEGQNVTLSCEQNLNHDAMYWYRQDPGQGLRLIYYSQIVNDFQKGDIAEGYSVSREKKESFPLTVTSAQKNPTAFYLCASSQGTLYYEQYFGPGTRLTVT.

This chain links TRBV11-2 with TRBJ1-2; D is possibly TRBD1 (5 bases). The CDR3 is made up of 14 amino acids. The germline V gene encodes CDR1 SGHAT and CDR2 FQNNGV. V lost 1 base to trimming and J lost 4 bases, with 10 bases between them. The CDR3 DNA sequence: TGTGCCAGCAGCTTAGTTACGGGGGGCTATGGCTACACCTTC. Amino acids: CASSLVTGGYGYTF.

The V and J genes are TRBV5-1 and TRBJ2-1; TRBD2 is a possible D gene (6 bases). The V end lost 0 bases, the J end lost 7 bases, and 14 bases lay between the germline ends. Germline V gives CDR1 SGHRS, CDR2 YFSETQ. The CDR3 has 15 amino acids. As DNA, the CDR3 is TGCGCCAGCAGCTTGGGGCGGGACGGTAAAAATGAGCAGTTCTTC. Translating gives CASSLGRDGKNEQFF.

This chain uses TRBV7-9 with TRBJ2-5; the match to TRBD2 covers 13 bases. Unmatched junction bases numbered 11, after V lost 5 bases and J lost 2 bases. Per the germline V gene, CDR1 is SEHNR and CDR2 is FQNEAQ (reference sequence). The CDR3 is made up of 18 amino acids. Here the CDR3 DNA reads TGTGCCAGCAGCCCCGATCAACCGGGACTAGCGGGGCAAGAGACCCAGTACTTC. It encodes CASSPDQPGLAGQETQYF. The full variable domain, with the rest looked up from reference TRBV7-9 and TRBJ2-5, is DTGVSQNPRHKITKRGQNVTFRCDPISEHNRLYWYRQTLGQGPEFLTYFQNEAQLEKSRLLSDRFSAERPKGSFSTLEIQRTEQGDSAMYLCASSPDQPGLAGQETQYFGPGTRLLVL.

CDR3 loop: CASSSTHLTSGSSTDTQYF. The CDR3 region has the DNA TGTGCCAGCAGCTCCACACATCTGACTAGCGGGAGTTCCACAGATACGCAGTATTTT. This chain uses TRBV7-9 with TRBJ2-3, with 12 bases aligning to TRBD2. The CDR3 contains 19 residues. J was trimmed by 2 bases and V by 4 bases; bases with no gene match: 13. The germline CDR1 and CDR2 sequences are SEHNR and FQNEAQ (reference sequence).

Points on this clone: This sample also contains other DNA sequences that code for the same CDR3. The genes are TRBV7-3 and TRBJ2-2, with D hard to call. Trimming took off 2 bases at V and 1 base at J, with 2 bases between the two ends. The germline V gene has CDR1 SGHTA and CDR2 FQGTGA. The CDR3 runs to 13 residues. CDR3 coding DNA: TGTGCCAGCAGCTTATTGAACACCGGGGAGCTGTTTTTT. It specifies CASSLLNTGELFF.

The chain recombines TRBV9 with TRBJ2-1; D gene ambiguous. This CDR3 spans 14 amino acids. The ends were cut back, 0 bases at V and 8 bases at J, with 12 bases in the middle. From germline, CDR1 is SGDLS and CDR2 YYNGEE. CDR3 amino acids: CASSVGSRDDEQFF. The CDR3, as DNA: TGTGCCAGCAGCGTAGGGTCGCGAGATGATGAGCAGTTCTTC.

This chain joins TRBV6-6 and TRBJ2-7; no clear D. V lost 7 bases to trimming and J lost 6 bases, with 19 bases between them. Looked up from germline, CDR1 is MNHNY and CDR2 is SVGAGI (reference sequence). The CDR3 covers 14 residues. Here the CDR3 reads CASTIRADGGEQYF. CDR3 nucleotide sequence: TGTGCCAGCACCATTAGGGCCGACGGCGGCGAGCAGTACTTC.

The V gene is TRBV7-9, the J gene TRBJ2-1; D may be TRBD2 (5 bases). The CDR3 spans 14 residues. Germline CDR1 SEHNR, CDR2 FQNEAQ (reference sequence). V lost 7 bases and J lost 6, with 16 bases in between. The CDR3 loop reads CASNRVSSSNEQFF. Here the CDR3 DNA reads TGTGCCAGCAATCGGGTGTCTAGCAGCAATGAGCAGTTCTTC.

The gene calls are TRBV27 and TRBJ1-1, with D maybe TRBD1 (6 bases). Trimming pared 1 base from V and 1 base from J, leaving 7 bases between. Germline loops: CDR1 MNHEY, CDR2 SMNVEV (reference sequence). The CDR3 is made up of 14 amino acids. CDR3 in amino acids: CASSLWGQNTEAFF. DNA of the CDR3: TGTGCCAGCAGTTTATGGGGGCAGAACACTGAAGCTTTCTTT.

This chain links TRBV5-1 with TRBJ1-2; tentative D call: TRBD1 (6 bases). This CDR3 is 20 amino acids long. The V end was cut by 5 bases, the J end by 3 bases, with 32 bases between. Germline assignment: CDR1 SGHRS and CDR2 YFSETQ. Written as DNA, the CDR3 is TGCGCCAGCAGAGCAGGTTCCCTGGACAGAGCACACCCGGGGGACTATGGCTACACCTTC. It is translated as CASRAGSLDRAHPGDYGYTF.

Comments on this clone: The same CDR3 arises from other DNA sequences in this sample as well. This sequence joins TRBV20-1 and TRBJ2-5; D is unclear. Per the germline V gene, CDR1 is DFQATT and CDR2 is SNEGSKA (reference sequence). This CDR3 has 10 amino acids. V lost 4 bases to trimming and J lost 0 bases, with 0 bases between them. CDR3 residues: CSANQETQYF. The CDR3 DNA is TGCAGTGCTAACCAAGAGACCCAGTACTTC.

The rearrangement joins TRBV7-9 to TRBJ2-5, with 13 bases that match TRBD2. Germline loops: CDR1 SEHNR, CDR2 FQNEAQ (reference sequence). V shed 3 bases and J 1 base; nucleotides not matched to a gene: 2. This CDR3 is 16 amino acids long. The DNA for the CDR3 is TGTGCCAGCAGCTTGACTAGCGGGAGGACCCAAGAGACCCAGTACTTC. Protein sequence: CASSLTSGRTQETQYF.

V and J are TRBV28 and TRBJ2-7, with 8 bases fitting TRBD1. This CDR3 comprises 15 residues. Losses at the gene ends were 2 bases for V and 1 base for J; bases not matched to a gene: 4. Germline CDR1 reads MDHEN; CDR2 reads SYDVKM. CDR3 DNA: TGTGCCAGCAGTTTAGAGACAGGGGCATCCTACGAGCAGTACTTC. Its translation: CASSLETGASYEQYF.